This T cell receptor beta chain comes out of a study of TIL therapy for anti-PD-1-resistant metastatic lung cancer. In the study overall: Patients had a median age of around 56 years (range roughly 35-80). Findings and caveats of the study: Treatment-naive, never-smoker and oncogene-addicted patients were overrepresented in this highly selected cohort.

Time point described: pre-treatment sample, taken before nivolumab and TIL therapy. The tumor samples were excised metastases, mostly pleural nodules or supraclavicular lymph nodes. A word on this clone: Its antigen is currently unknown.

The V and J ends lost 10 bases and 2 bases respectively, with 9 bases between them. Per germline, CDR1 MNHEY and CDR2 SMNVEV (reference sequence). The CDR3 is made up of 12 amino acids. The libraries were made with immunoSEQ v3. Survey-level samples got 1.5 million to 2 million read pairs; deep-level samples got roughly 5-6.5 million. Sequencing used immunoSEQ multiplex PCR; TCRdb keeps in-frame clones, though not all of them. This table holds over 25,000 clones, about two thirds found once. This TCR derives from a person aged 25 to 79 with non-small cell lung cancer. This specimen consisted of tumor tissue, obtained at baseline. The chain recombines TRBV27 with TRBJ2-1, with D uncertain. CDR3 sequence reads: CATARPYNEQFF. Written as DNA, the CDR3 is TGTGCCACGGCTCGGCCCTACAATGAGCAGTTCTTC.